These T cell receptor beta chains were read from a single sample in a study of patients and donors after allogeneic stem cell transplantation. One entry per CDR3 protein results from TCRdb running MiXCR on the RT-PCR reads. Of hundreds of thousands of distinct CDR3 sequences listed, 16% are singletons. Material: blood, either unsorted or a sorted T cell fraction (not recorded which). The source of these receptors is a human donor who was either an allogeneic HSCT recipient or a stem cell or donor lymphocyte infusion donor (not recorded which). It is not recorded whose cells these are; they may come from a transplant donor. The conserved cysteine and the conserved F or W are not part of the CDR3 here. The D gene is left open where the match is weak.

D: -
J: TRBJ1-1
V: TRBV9
CDR3: ASSPHWQGRNTEAF

D: -
J: TRBJ2-7
V: TRBV25-1
CDR3: ASSEPRTYEQY

D: TRBD2
J: TRBJ2-1
V: TRBV3-1
CDR3: ASSPHSGLGQF

D: -
J: TRBJ2-1
V: TRBV20-1
CDR3: SARFGDEQF

D: -
J: TRBJ1-2
V: TRBV30
CDR3: ASDGYT

D: -
J: TRBJ2-2
V: TRBV15
CDR3: ATSSPPGAVGELF

D: -
J: TRBJ2-5
V: TRBV20-1
CDR3: SATRAPREETQY

D: -
J: TRBJ1-1
V: TRBV7-2
CDR3: ASSFEWVNTEAF

D: -
J: TRBJ2-6
V: TRBV12-3/TRBV12-4
CDR3: ASTTEASGPSGANVLT

D: -
J: TRBJ1-1
V: TRBV5-8
CDR3: ASSPAVVVNTEAF

D: -
J: TRBJ1-5
V: TRBV12-3/TRBV12-4
CDR3: ASSAGQTDQPQH

D: TRBD1
J: TRBJ1-5
V: TRBV29-1
CDR3: SVGTGNQPQH

D: -
J: TRBJ2-2
V: TRBV4-1
CDR3: ASSQHTNTGELF

D: -
J: TRBJ2-5
V: TRBV9
CDR3: ASSVAGPQETQY

D: -
J: TRBJ2-7
V: TRBV20-1
CDR3: SAAGQPSYEQY

D: -
J: TRBJ2-3
V: TRBV19
CDR3: ASRPLAAPSTDTQY

D: TRBD1
J: TRBJ1-5
V: TRBV5-1
CDR3: ASSKDRGGQPQH

D: TRBD2
J: TRBJ2-1
V: TRBV10-3
CDR3: AISALAGNEQF

D: -
J: TRBJ1-2
V: TRBV7-3
CDR3: ASSLTAGYTGYT

D: -
J: TRBJ2-5
V: TRBV7-2
CDR3: ASSLRGAGGLPRTQY

D: TRBD2
J: TRBJ2-5
V: TRBV5-1
CDR3: ASSEAGVSTQY

D: -
J: TRBJ2-3
V: TRBV14
CDR3: ASSFRGASTDTQY

D: -
J: TRBJ1-5
V: TRBV20-1
CDR3: SASTGYSNQPQH

D: -
J: TRBJ2-5
V: TRBV5-1
CDR3: ASSSPLGNQETQY

D: -
J: TRBJ1-2
V: TRBV14
CDR3: ASSQKLYGYT

D: TRBD1
J: TRBJ1-6
V: TRBV15
CDR3: ATSIRDRENSPLH

D: -
J: TRBJ1-2
V: TRBV27
CDR3: ASSPQLDFYGYT

D: -
J: TRBJ2-5
V: TRBV5-1
CDR3: ASSITSGETQY

D: -
J: TRBJ2-1
V: TRBV4-3
CDR3: ASSQDGTNEQF

D: TRBD2
J: TRBJ2-7
V: TRBV7-9
CDR3: ASSLGPPSGRRYEQY

D: TRBD1
J: TRBJ1-2
V: TRBV12-3/TRBV12-4
CDR3: ASTTQGSNYGYT

D: TRBD2
J: TRBJ2-1
V: TRBV24-1
CDR3: ATSVDSGSTGSYNEQF

D: -
J: TRBJ2-1
V: TRBV6-2/TRBV6-3
CDR3: ASSLTSASYNEQF

D: -
J: TRBJ2-1
V: TRBV20-1
CDR3: SVLTPPNNEQF

D: -
J: TRBJ2-7
V: TRBV11-1
CDR3: ASSFGQPLSYEQY

D: -
J: TRBJ2-1
V: TRBV19
CDR3: ASSTGDTGHDEQF

D: -
J: TRBJ2-5
V: TRBV9
CDR3: ASSVVSETQY

D: -
J: TRBJ2-7
V: TRBV14
CDR3: ASSRRRGPTYEQY

D: -
J: TRBJ2-7
V: TRBV5-1
CDR3: ASSMDSLEQY

D: -
J: TRBJ2-1
V: TRBV20-1
CDR3: SAPHHMGRSYNEQF

D: TRBD2
J: TRBJ2-1
V: TRBV5-1
CDR3: ASSLRTSGIYEQF

D: -
J: TRBJ1-2
V: TRBV29-1
CDR3: SVTTVDYGYT